The clone carrying this T cell receptor (beta chain) was recorded once. Its antigen is currently unknown. Any history of autoimmune disease or systemic immunosuppression disqualified patients. This entry is derived from a study of OX40 agonist ivuxolimab in advanced cancers. Overall study: The patients received agonistic anti-OX40 (CD134) antibody ivuxolimab. Cohort: approximately 83% men, mean age approximately 60, aged about 20 to 90. General study results and limits: There were also nonresponders showing low normalized T-cell clonal expansion.

Assay used: immunoSEQ multiplex PCR; TCRdb lists only in-frame clones, some missing. The table records around 100,000 clones, approximately 89% of them present only once. CDR3 length equals 16 residues. Trimming took 4 bases from V and 0 from J; bases not matched to a gene: 7. Germline lookup yields CDR1 LNHDA and CDR2 SQIVND (reference sequence). This sample comprised CD4+ or CD8+ T cells sorted from blood, obtained in a trial of the OX40 agonist ivuxolimab. J is TRBJ2-7 and V is TRBV19, with TRBD2 matching 9 bases. The sequence came from an adult with an advanced solid tumor such as melanoma, head and neck, liver or kidney cancer. CDR3: CASSNIAGDLSYEQYF. Here the CDR3 DNA reads TGTGCCAGTAGTAACATAGCGGGGGACCTCTCCTACGAGCAGTACTTC.